What follows are 25 T cell receptor beta chains derived from one specimen sequenced in a study of cytomegalovirus exposure and HLA in healthy donors. The PCR made use of 60 Vbeta and 13 Jbeta primers. Sequencing was performed with immunoSEQ multiplex PCR; in TCRdb, only in-frame clones are kept and a portion is missing. The data hold about 37,000 clones, with just under 75% observed a single time. Sample: PBMCs. The receptors come from a man aged 25 to 40 in good health and CMV-seronegative.

The rearrangement uses TRBV4-1 and TRBJ2-1; D is unclear. This CDR3 spans 16 amino acids. V lost 3 bases and J 0 bases, leaving 12 bases between the germline ends. Germline CDR1 reads MGHRA; CDR2 reads YSYEKL. CDR3 sequence: CASSQPPASSYNEQFF. In nucleotides, the CDR3 is TGCGCCAGCAGCCAGCCCCCGGCTAGCTCCTACAATGAGCAGTTCTTC.

The rearrangement links TRBV30 to TRBJ2-7, with D possibly being TRBD1 (5 bases). Germline CDR1 GTSNPN, CDR2 SVGIG (reference sequence). The CDR3 spans 13 residues. Trimming took off 8 bases at V and 0 bases at J, with 14 bases between the two ends. The CDR3 region is CAHRGSASYEQYF. The CDR3, as DNA: TGTGCCCATAGGGGCTCCGCCTCCTACGAGCAGTACTTC.

This clone is a singleton in its sample. The genes are TRBV6-1 and TRBJ2-7; 10 bases are a match to TRBD1. CDR3 size: 14 residues. CDR1 and CDR2 from the germline V gene are MNHNS and SASEGT. V lost 4 bases, J lost 3 bases, and 3 bases stayed unmatched. The CDR3, as DNA: TGTGCCAGCAGTGGGACAGGGGGGGTCTACGAGCAGTACTTC. Protein: CASSGTGGVYEQYF.

The V call is TRBV7-6, the J call TRBJ2-5; D perhaps matches TRBD1 (6 bases). The V gene's germline CDR1 is SGHVS and CDR2 FNYEAQ. V was clipped by 4 bases and J by 0 bases, with 18 bases between them. This CDR3 spans 17 amino acids. This CDR3 is CASSSTLNREYQETQYF. The DNA of the CDR3 is TGTGCCAGCAGCTCAACACTTAACAGGGAGTACCAAGAGACCCAGTACTTC.

The rearrangement uses TRBV7-9 and TRBJ2-2; D gene unclear. V lost 5 bases and J lost 2, with 18 bases in between. Germline V gene sequence: CDR1 SEHNR, CDR2 FQNEAQ (reference sequence). This CDR3 has 17 residues. CDR3 nucleotide sequence: TGTGCCAGCAGCCTCTCCCCGCGGCGGTATAACACCGGGGAGCTGTTTTTT. As protein: CASSLSPRRYNTGELFF.

V gene TRBV28 combines with J gene TRBJ2-1; 12 bases line up with TRBD2. The CDR3 has 16 residues. Per germline, CDR1 MDHEN and CDR2 SYDVKM. J was trimmed by 3 bases and V by 5 bases; bases with no gene match: 5. CDR3 nucleotides: TGTGCCAGCAGTCGAAGACTAGCGGGAGACTACAATGAGCAGTTCTTC. This encodes CASSRRLAGDYNEQFF.

As DNA, the CDR3 is TGTGCCAGCAGCCAGACAGGGGGCATAGGCTACACCTTC. Protein product: CASSQTGGIGYTF. The V call is TRBV7-9, the J call TRBJ1-2, with 10 bases that match TRBD1. Trimming cost V 5 bases and J 8 bases; bases outside gene matches: 5. The CDR3 has 13 residues. Germline V CDR1 and CDR2: SEHNR, FQNEAQ (reference sequence).

This clone was observed a handful of times. The V and J genes are TRBV10-1 and TRBJ2-3; D ambiguous. The length of the CDR3 is 12 residues. Germline CDR1 reads WNHNN; CDR2 reads SYGVQD (reference sequence). Trimming shortened V by 5 bases and J by 7 bases, and 10 bases separated the two germline ends. CDR3 coding DNA: TGCGCCAGCAGTTCGACATACAATACGCAGTATTTT. This gives the protein CASSSTYNTQYF.

As DNA, the CDR3 is TGTGCCATCAGAAAGGGGGCTGGAGAGACCCAGTACTTC. Translating it yields CAIRKGAGETQYF. The genes are TRBV10-3 and TRBJ2-5; TRBD1 aligns across 7 bases. From germline, CDR1 is ENHRY and CDR2 SYGVKD. Losses at the gene ends were 6 bases for V and 4 bases for J; bases not matched to a gene: 5. CDR3 size: 13 residues.

The V gene is TRBV13, the J gene TRBJ2-2; 13 nucleotides align to TRBD2. The V gene end was trimmed by 3 bases and the J gene end by 4 bases; junction bases not matched to a gene: 5. The CDR3 is made up of 17 amino acids. In germline, CDR1 is PRHDT, CDR2 FYEKMQ (reference sequence). The chain's CDR3 is CASSLLGTSGATGELFF. CDR3 bases: TGTGCCAGCAGCTTGCTAGGGACTAGCGGGGCCACCGGGGAGCTGTTTTTT.

This clone was seen a single time. V usage is TRBV5-1 and J usage is TRBJ2-1; 10 bases are a match to TRBD1. CDR3 length: 16 residues. Germline CDR1 is SGHRS and CDR2 is YFSETQ. The V segment lost 3 bases and the J segment 3 bases; nucleotides outside the gene matches: 6. The DNA for the CDR3 is TGCGCCAGCAGCTCGACCGGGACAGGGGTCTACAATGAGCAGTTCTTC. Protein product: CASSSTGTGVYNEQFF.

The J gene is TRBJ2-7, the V gene TRBV11-2; weak D call: TRBD1 (6 bases). The CDR3 contains 16 residues. V was clipped by 1 base and J by 6 bases, with 19 bases between them. Per germline, CDR1 SGHAT and CDR2 FQNNGV. CDR3 loop: CASSLVTLAGEREQYF. CDR3 in DNA: TGTGCCAGCAGCTTAGTTACGTTGGCAGGGGAGCGCGAGCAGTACTTC.

A few counts support this clone. The gene calls are TRBV6-6 and TRBJ2-1, with TRBD1 identical over 7 bases. V shed 6 bases, J shed 5 bases, and the junction held 7 bases outside the gene matches. From germline, CDR1 is MNHNY and CDR2 SVGAGI (reference sequence). The length of the CDR3 is 14 residues. The CDR3, as DNA: TGTGCCAGCAGGAACCACAGGGGTAACAATGAGCAGTTCTTC. Translated, it gives CASRNHRGNNEQFF.

The rearrangement links TRBV5-6 to TRBJ2-3; D gene uncertain. Trimming shortened V by 4 bases and J by 2 bases, and 5 bases separated the two germline ends. Germline V lookup: CDR1 SGHDT, CDR2 YYEEEE. The CDR3 consists of 12 residues. The CDR3 coding sequence is TGTGCCAGCAGCCCTAACACAGATACGCAGTATTTT. This encodes CASSPNTDTQYF.

V and J are TRBV14 and TRBJ2-1; 10 bases map to TRBD2. From germline, CDR1 is SGHDN and CDR2 FVKESK. There are 15 residues in the CDR3. Trimming cost V 2 bases and J 9 bases; bases outside gene matches: 7. CDR3 amino acids: CASSQWASGSSEQFF. CDR3 bases: TGTGCCAGCAGCCAATGGGCTAGCGGGAGTAGTGAGCAGTTCTTC. The entire variable domain, with the rest obtained from reference TRBV14 and TRBJ2-1, is as follows: EAGVTQFPSHSVIEKGQTVTLRCDPISGHDNLYWYRRVMGKEIKFLLHFVKESKQDESGMPNNRFLAERTGGTYSTLKVQPAELEDSGVYFCASSQWASGSSEQFFGPGTRLTVL.

This chain joins TRBV11-2 and TRBJ1-4; 8 bases are shared with TRBD1. This CDR3 has 15 residues. Per the germline V gene, CDR1 is SGHAT and CDR2 is FQNNGV. J lost 7 bases, V lost 1 base, and 5 bases had no gene match. The CDR3 region is CASSLVTGGGEKLFF. CDR3 DNA sequence: TGTGCCAGCAGCTTAGTTACAGGGGGTGGTGAAAAACTGTTTTTT.

This sequence joins TRBV5-1 and TRBJ2-7; 8 bases line up with TRBD1. Germline assignment: CDR1 SGHRS and CDR2 YFSETQ. J gave up 1 base and V 4 bases, and 4 bases lay outside the gene matches. This CDR3 has 14 residues. DNA for the CDR3: TGCGCCAGCAGCGGCGGACAGGGATCCTACGAGCAGTACTTC. Translation: CASSGGQGSYEQYF.

The V gene is TRBV10-1, the J gene TRBJ2-2, with D perhaps matching TRBD1 (6 bases). Between the trimmed V and J ends, which lost 5 bases and 2 bases, there was a span of 15 bases. CDR1 WNHNN and CDR2 SYGVQD come from the germline V gene (reference sequence). CDR3 size: 16 residues. In nucleotides, the CDR3 is TGCGCCAGCAGTATTACCGGGACAACTAACACCGGGGAGCTGTTTTTT. It encodes CASSITGTTNTGELFF.

CDR3: CASSYMGRGEAFF. Written as DNA, the CDR3 is TGTGCCAGCAGTTATATGGGCAGGGGAGAAGCTTTCTTT. The J gene is TRBJ1-1, the V gene TRBV28, with D perhaps TRBD1 (6 bases). V shed 4 bases and J shed 8 bases, with 14 bases lying between them. CDR3 length equals 13 residues. CDR1 and CDR2 (germline): MDHEN, SYDVKM.

V and J are TRBV6-1 and TRBJ2-5; 8 positions agree with TRBD1. The DNA end is more similar to TRBJ2-7, so the J call may be wrong. The CDR3 contains 15 residues. CDR1 and CDR2 (germline): MNHNS, SASEGT. CDR3 nucleotides: TGTGCCAGCAGACAAGGACAGGGTGAGTTCTACGAGCAGTACTTC. It encodes CASRQGQGEFYEQYF.

This chain uses TRBV10-3 with TRBJ1-1; D is perhaps TRBD1 (6 bases). The V end lost 2 bases, the J end lost 3 bases, and 25 bases lay between the germline ends. Germline CDR1 is ENHRY and CDR2 is SYGVKD. The CDR3 has 19 residues. CDR3 region: CAISEPHMGGRPVDTEAFF. The CDR3 region has the DNA TGTGCCATCAGTGAGCCCCATATGGGGGGGCGCCCGGTGGACACTGAAGCTTTCTTT.

This clone was seen more than once but under ten times. The chain joins TRBV6-1 to TRBJ2-2; D is possibly TRBD2 (6 bases). Germline CDR1 and CDR2: MNHNS and SASEGT. Trimming took 7 bases from V and 10 from J, leaving 16 bases between them. This CDR3 has 13 amino acids. The CDR3 DNA reads TGTGCCAGCATGGGACTGCGGGGTTCGGAGCTGTTTTTT. It encodes CASMGLRGSELFF.

The chain couples TRBV4-1 to TRBJ2-1; no firm D call. The CDR3 runs to 15 residues. V lost 0 bases to trimming and J lost 2 bases, with 8 bases between them. The germline CDR1 and CDR2 sequences are MGHRA and YSYEKL. The CDR3 reads CASSQDEETYNEQFF. The CDR3, as DNA: TGCGCCAGCAGCCAAGATGAGGAGACCTACAATGAGCAGTTCTTC.

V usage is TRBV6-5 and J usage is TRBJ1-1, with D possibly being TRBD1 (6 bases). Germline loops: CDR1 MNHEY, CDR2 SVGAGI. This CDR3 is built from 14 residues. The V end lost 5 bases, the J end lost 1 base, and 11 bases lay between the germline ends. CDR3 DNA sequence: TGTGCCAGCAGTCTCGGGACACCGAACACTGAAGCTTTCTTT. It yields the protein CASSLGTPNTEAFF.

This chain links TRBV14 with TRBJ2-7; TRBD1 aligns across 9 bases. V lost 3 bases and J lost 4; bases outside the gene matches: 1. CDR1 and CDR2 from the germline V gene are SGHDN and FVKESK. The CDR3 contains 13 residues. As DNA, the CDR3 is TGTGCCAGCAGCCACGGGACAGGGTACGAGCAGTACTTC. Protein product: CASSHGTGYEQYF.